This is a list of T cell receptor beta chains from one sample in a study of T-cell reconstitution after alpha-beta-depleted transplantation in children. One entry per CDR3 protein results from TCRdb running MiXCR on the PCR reads. The sample shows 490,000 or so distinct CDR3 sequences, 12% of them seen only once. This specimen consisted of PBMCs from the stem cell graft donor, obtained from the stem cell graft. The receptors were sampled from a human donor who donated a stem cell graft to a child with combined immunodeficiency. Both conserved end residues are part of each CDR3. D genes are given only for firm matches. Clone size appears in some rows only: once, few, many, or a class for an expanded clone.

j_call | d_call | v_call | clone_size | cdr3_nt | cdr3_aa
TRBJ2-5 | - | TRBV24-1 | many | TGTGCCACCAGTGGCCCAGGGAGTTTGGAGACCCAGTACTTC | CATSGPGSLETQYF
TRBJ1-5 | - | TRBV29-1 | - | TGCAGCGTTTCACAGGCGTCCAATCAGCCCCAGCATTTT | CSVSQASNQPQHF
TRBJ2-1 | - | TRBV9 | - | TGTGCCAGCAGCGTAGCCAGTAATAACAATGAGCAGTTCTTC | CASSVASNNNEQFF
TRBJ2-2 | - | TRBV29-1 | - | TGCAGCGTTGATGCCGGGACACCGAACACCGGGGAGCTGTTTTTT | CSVDAGTPNTGELFF
TRBJ2-5 | - | TRBV7-2 | many | TGTGCCAGCAGCCCGACTGAGACCCAGTACTTC | CASSPTETQYF
TRBJ2-7 | - | TRBV6-2/TRBV6-3 | many | TGTGCCAGCAGCCTAGACGGGGGCTTCGGCTACGAGCAGTACTTC | CASSLDGGFGYEQYF
TRBJ2-7 | - | TRBV12-3/TRBV12-4 | many | TGTGCCAGCAGTCGTATATACTACGAGCAGTACTTC | CASSRIYYEQYF
TRBJ2-7 | - | TRBV19 | - | TGTGCCAGTAGTCCGCGGGACACCGTTGGGTCGTACGAGCAGTACTTC | CASSPRDTVGSYEQYF
TRBJ2-1 | - | TRBV20-1 | few | TGCAGTGCTATGGAACTAAGAATATACAATGAGCAGTTCTTC | CSAMELRIYNEQFF
TRBJ2-5 | TRBD2 | TRBV30 | - | TGTGCCTGGAGTGTAATGTGGGAGGGCCGGGAGACCCAGTACTTC | CAWSVMWEGRETQYF
TRBJ2-1 | TRBD2 | TRBV5-1 | - | TGCGCCAGCAGCTTGGCCGGGACTAGCGGGGGCAACTCCTACAATGAGCAGTTCTTC | CASSLAGTSGGNSYNEQFF
TRBJ1-6 | TRBD1 | TRBV10-3 | few | TGTGCCATCAGCCCTGGACAGGTTAATTCACCCCTCCACTTT | CAISPGQVNSPLHF
TRBJ2-1 | TRBD2 | TRBV6-5 | many | TGTGCCAGCAGTTCACCGGGACTAGGGGGCTACAATGAGCAGTTCTTC | CASSSPGLGGYNEQFF
TRBJ2-3 | TRBD2 | TRBV5-1 | - | TGCGCCAGCAGCTTGGGACTAGCGGGGGACAGGTCAGATACGCAGTATTTT | CASSLGLAGDRSDTQYF
TRBJ2-3 | TRBD1 | TRBV9 | many | TGTGCCAGCAGCGCCGCCTCGGACAGGGTGGGCGCAGATACGCAGTATTTT | CASSAASDRVGADTQYF
TRBJ2-7 | - | TRBV12-3/TRBV12-4 | - | TGTGCCAGCGGGAAAGGGGGGGGACGCTACGAGCAGTACTTC | CASGKGGGRYEQYF
TRBJ2-6 | - | TRBV10-3 | - | TGTGCCATCAGTGAGTCGAGTGACATAATACGCTCTGGGGCCAACGTCCTGACTTTC | CAISESSDIIRSGANVLTF
TRBJ2-1 | TRBD1 | TRBV20-1 | many | TGCAGTGCTGGAGGACAGGGGTCCTACAATGAGCAGTTCTTC | CSAGGQGSYNEQFF
TRBJ2-5 | - | TRBV5-1 | many | TGCGCCAGCAGCTTGGCCGTCGGCAGGGTAGGAGAGACCCAGTACTTC | CASSLAVGRVGETQYF
TRBJ1-4 | - | TRBV12-3/TRBV12-4 | - | TGTTCCAGCAGTTTGCACTCAGTAGGCGAAAAACTGTTTTTT | CSSSLHSVGEKLFF
TRBJ2-1 | - | TRBV9 | few | TGTGCCAGCAGCACAGGGGGGGGGATAAGCTCCTACAATGAGCAGTTCTTC | CASSTGGGISSYNEQFF
TRBJ2-1 | TRBD2 | TRBV12-3/TRBV12-4 | many | TGTGCCAGCAGTCCGTTAGCGGGAGCAAGGTCGACTGAGCAGTTCTTC | CASSPLAGARSTEQFF
TRBJ1-6 | TRBD1 | TRBV7-8 | many | TGTGCCAGCAGCTTAGAGGAGGGGGCGGGTTCACCCCTCCACTTT | CASSLEEGAGSPLHF
TRBJ1-2 | - | TRBV12-3/TRBV12-4 | - | TGTGCCAGCAGTTTAGCGCGCAGGGATGGCTACACCTTC | CASSLARRDGYTF
TRBJ2-1 | TRBD2 | TRBV27 | few | TGTGCCAGCAGTTTATCCGGGACTAGCGGGAACTATGAGCAGTTCTTC | CASSLSGTSGNYEQFF